This entry is about one T cell receptor beta chain. This CDR3 is built from 17 residues. Trimming left V 1 base short and J 0 bases short, with 16 bases between. Germline V gene lookup returns CDR1 SGHTS and CDR2 YDEGEE. How the authors handled the data: Researchers report that nucleated cell counts were estimated from reference gene primer amplification. TCRdb's copy holds only in-frame clones and misses some; the assay was immunoSEQ multiplex PCR. V and J calls and clone size come straight from that table; D and trimming were deduced from the DNA. The repertoire includes some 110,000 clones, roughly 90% of them detected once, and approximately 4.2% sits in the top ten. The sample comes from a study of blood T cell repertoires in COVID-19. Study at large: The United States, Italy and Spain supplied acute and convalescent COVID-19 samples. PBMCs, B-cell-depleted T cells, or T cells provided the cDNA or gDNA that made up the material.

The V gene is TRBV5-8, the J gene TRBJ1-1; a possible D gene is TRBD1 (5 bases). Input material: peripheral blood. The TCR sequence derives from a man aged 35-49 years with acute or convalescent COVID-19. The CDR3, as DNA: TGTGCCAGCAGCTTGAATTTAGGGGCGACCATGAACACTGAAGCTTTCTTT. Translation gives CASSLNLGATMNTEAFF.